This is a list of T cell receptor beta chains from one sample in a study. Data came from immunoSEQ multiplex PCR; TCRdb stores just in-frame clones and leaves some out. The sample consists of some 68,000 clones, approximately 92% of them appearing once. Specimen: PBMCs. These receptors were taken from a man aged 35 to 55 with rheumatoid arthritis. CDR3s include the opening cysteine and the closing phenylalanine or tryptophan. The D gene is left open where the match is weak. Clone sizes are given selectively: once, few, many, or a class where the clone is expanded.

v_gene,d_gene,j_gene,abundance,CDR3aa,CDR3nt
TRBV7-2,TRBD2,TRBJ2-7,NA,CASSLGLAGNPPYEQYF,TGTGCCAGCAGCTTAGGGCTAGCGGGGAACCCGCCCTACGAGCAGTACTTC
TRBV2,TRBD2,TRBJ2-7,NA,CASSETVTSGGYSYEQYF,TGTGCCAGCAGTGAAACAGTGACTAGCGGGGGCTACTCCTACGAGCAGTACTTC
TRBV6-4,NA,TRBJ2-3,NA,CASSDPTGTPTIFEAQYF,TGTGCCAGCAGTGACCCAACCGGGACCCCGACTATTTTTGAGGCGCAGTATTTT
TRBV3-1/TRBV3-2,NA,TRBJ2-2,NA,CASSRTGTNTGELFF,TGTGCCAGCAGCCGAACCGGGACAAACACCGGGGAGCTGTTTTTT
TRBV4-3,TRBD2,TRBJ2-5,NA,CASSQDLGSGSETQYF,TGCGCCAGCAGCCAAGATTTGGGTAGCGGGAGCGAGACCCAGTACTTC
TRBV7-9,NA,TRBJ2-7,NA,CASSLEGHEQYF,TGTGCCAGCAGCTTAGAGGGGCACGAGCAGTACTTC
TRBV6-5,NA,TRBJ1-5,NA,CASSYGRGSNQPQHF,TGTGCCAGCAGTTATGGCAGGGGAAGCAATCAGCCCCAGCATTTT
TRBV9,NA,TRBJ2-1,NA,CASSVASAPSGEQFF,TGTGCCAGCAGCGTAGCGTCGGCCCCGAGCGGTGAGCAGTTCTTC
TRBV6-5,TRBD2,TRBJ2-7,NA,CASSFKREFTYEQYF,TGTGCCAGCAGTTTCAAGCGGGAGTTCACCTACGAGCAGTACTTC
TRBV27,TRBD1,TRBJ2-7,NA,CASTRRDRVFHEQYF,TGTGCCAGCACCAGACGCGACAGGGTGTTCCACGAGCAGTACTTC
TRBV5-5,NA,TRBJ1-1,NA,CASSLVGGNTEAFF,TGTGCCAGCAGCTTGGTAGGGGGGAACACTGAAGCTTTCTTT
TRBV6-5,TRBD1,TRBJ1-2,NA,CASSYSGTGEGYTF,TGTGCCAGCAGTTACTCCGGGACAGGGGAGGGCTACACCTTC
TRBV14,NA,TRBJ1-6,NA,CASSPGGSYNSPLHF,TGTGCCAGCAGCCCCGGCGGCTCCTATAATTCACCCCTCCACTTT
TRBV5-1,NA,TRBJ2-1,NA,CASSLGSYNEQFF,TGCGCCAGCAGCTTGGGCTCCTACAATGAGCAGTTCTTC
TRBV5-5,TRBD1,TRBJ2-5,NA,CASSLPGTGKETQYF,TGTGCCAGCAGCTTGCCCGGGACAGGAAAAGAGACCCAGTACTTC
TRBV27,NA,TRBJ2-7,few,CASSIGPFTYEQYF,TGTGCCAGCAGTATAGGGCCCTTTACCTACGAGCAGTACTTC
TRBV18,TRBD1,TRBJ1-1,NA,CASSPDRDRWAFF,TGTGCCAGCTCACCAGACAGGGACCGGTGGGCTTTCTTT
TRBV28,TRBD1,TRBJ1-1,NA,CASRSTGQGLTFF,TGTGCCAGCAGATCGACAGGACAGGGGTTGACTTTCTTT
TRBV14,TRBD2,TRBJ2-5,NA,CASSHLAGETQYF,TGTGCCAGCAGCCACCTAGCGGGGGAGACCCAGTACTTC
TRBV5-8,TRBD1,TRBJ2-7,NA,CASSPGQGPYEQYF,TGTGCCAGCAGCCCGGGACAGGGACCCTACGAGCAGTACTTC
TRBV21-1,NA,TRBJ2-1,NA,CASSKGTGRGGEQFF,TGTGCCAGCAGCAAAGGAACAGGGAGAGGTGGTGAGCAGTTCTTC